This is a list of T cell receptor beta chains from one sample in a study of naive and memory T cell subsets. One entry per CDR3 protein results from TCRdb running MiXCR on the 5' RACE reads. The table has tens of thousands of distinct CDR3 sequences, around 7.3% seen once. The receptors stem from a male donor in good health. The CDR3 runs from the conserved cysteine through the conserved F or W. A D gene is named only where the DNA matches it firmly. Clone size is shown for a subset of rows, as once, few, many or a class of expanded clone.

D	V	size	J	CDR3	DNA
.	TRBV14	.	TRBJ2-2	CASADSWGFDTGELFF	TGTGCCAGCGCCGACTCCTGGGGATTTGACACCGGGGAGCTGTTTTTT
TRBD1	TRBV4-1	few	TRBJ1-1	CASSPAPGQLNTEAFF	TGCGCCAGCAGCCCGGCACCGGGACAGTTGAACACTGAAGCTTTCTTT
TRBD2	TRBV7-8	few	TRBJ2-5	CASSFTSGRGQETQYF	TGTGCCAGCAGCTTTACTAGCGGGAGAGGGCAAGAGACCCAGTACTTC
.	TRBV20-1	many	TRBJ1-2	CSARDLPTNYGYTF	TGCAGTGCTAGAGATCTGCCCACTAACTATGGCTACACCTTC
.	TRBV2	many	TRBJ2-1	CASSGKGLGGDEQFF	TGTGCCAGCAGTGGGAAGGGTCTAGGCGGTGATGAGCAGTTCTTC
.	TRBV28	few	TRBJ1-5	CASSSTSNQPQHF	TGTGCCAGCAGTTCGACTAGCAATCAGCCCCAGCATTTT
TRBD1	TRBV12-3/TRBV12-4	few	TRBJ1-2	CASSFFLGQQNNYGYTF	TGTGCCAGCAGTTTTTTTCTGGGACAGCAGAATAACTATGGCTACACCTTC
TRBD1	TRBV12-3/TRBV12-4	.	TRBJ2-7	CASSPGQGVEQYF	TGTGCCAGCAGTCCCGGACAGGGAGTAGAGCAGTACTTC
TRBD1	TRBV11-2	many	TRBJ1-5	CASSSGGQPQHF	TGTGCCAGCAGCTCAGGGGGACAGCCCCAGCATTTT
.	TRBV6-5	.	TRBJ1-6	CASSYSIPGQLYNSPLHF	TGTGCCAGCAGTTACTCGATTCCCGGACAGCTCTATAATTCACCCCTCCACTTT
.	TRBV13	many	TRBJ2-3	CASSLGGGTDTQYF	TGTGCCAGCAGCTTAGGAGGGGGCACAGATACGCAGTATTTT
TRBD2	TRBV5-1	few	TRBJ2-1	CASSLWPQTSGENNEQFF	TGCGCCAGCAGCTTATGGCCCCAGACTAGCGGAGAGAACAATGAGCAGTTCTTC
.	TRBV29-1	many	TRBJ2-5	CSVDEAVTSQETQYF	TGCAGCGTCGACGAGGCAGTGACTTCCCAAGAGACCCAGTACTTC
.	TRBV20-1	few	TRBJ1-1	CSARDRYGVMNTEAFF	TGCAGTGCTAGAGATCGTTACGGGGTGATGAACACTGAAGCTTTCTTT
.	TRBV15	many	TRBJ2-1	CATSRPFPSWSYNEQFF	TGTGCCACCAGCAGACCCTTCCCTAGTTGGTCCTACAATGAGCAGTTCTTC
.	TRBV5-1	few	TRBJ1-1	CASSLERGGPEAFF	TGCGCCAGCAGCTTGGAGCGGGGGGGACCTGAAGCTTTCTTT
.	TRBV10-3	.	TRBJ2-1	CAISERGQYNEQFF	TGTGCCATCAGTGAGAGGGGACAATACAATGAGCAGTTCTTC
TRBD2	TRBV7-9	many	TRBJ2-3	CASGGLAGEDTQYF	TGTGCCAGCGGAGGATTAGCGGGGGAAGATACGCAGTATTTT
.	TRBV27	many	TRBJ1-6	CASSLGPNSPLHF	TGTGCCAGCAGTTTAGGACCGAATTCACCCCTCCACTTT
.	TRBV19	many	TRBJ2-1	CASKGGRNLSSSYNEQFF	TGTGCCAGTAAGGGCGGACGCAACCTCTCGAGCTCCTACAATGAGCAGTTCTTC
.	TRBV6-5	.	TRBJ1-1	CASTGDGTEASF	TGTGCCAGCACCGGGGACGGGACTGAAGCTTCCTTT
.	TRBV5-1	many	TRBJ1-1	CASSPQGRGNTEAFF	TGCGCCAGCAGCCCCCAGGGTCGGGGGAACACTGAAGCTTTCTTT
TRBD2	TRBV29-1	few	TRBJ2-1	CSVEGGESYNEQFF	TGCAGCGTTGAGGGGGGGGAGTCCTACAATGAGCAGTTCTTC
.	TRBV6-5	few	TRBJ2-1	CASTLGSGSSYNEQFF	TGTGCCAGCACCTTAGGTTCGGGCAGCTCCTACAATGAGCAGTTCTTC
.	TRBV5-6	few	TRBJ2-2	CASSPGAGPGTGELFF	TGTGCCAGCAGCCCTGGGGCGGGCCCGGGCACCGGGGAGCTGTTTTTT
.	TRBV20-1	many	TRBJ2-4	CSARAGGLGIQYF	TGCAGTGCTAGAGCAGGGGGGCTTGGCATTCAGTACTTC
TRBD1	TRBV20-1	many	TRBJ1-3	CSAPDRSSSGNTIYF	TGCAGTGCTCCGGACAGGTCTAGTTCTGGAAACACCATATATTTT
.	TRBV2	few	TRBJ1-6	CASSEWGQDNSPLHF	TGTGCCAGCAGTGAATGGGGGCAAGATAATTCACCCCTCCACTTT
.	TRBV6-2/TRBV6-3	many	TRBJ2-7	CASSYDRSYEQYF	TGTGCCAGCAGTTACGACAGGAGCTACGAGCAGTACTTC
.	TRBV15	many	TRBJ1-1	CATSRDQQGEAFF	TGTGCCACCAGCAGAGATCAACAGGGTGAAGCTTTCTTT
.	TRBV14	.	TRBJ2-1	CASSQVPRGLSYNEQFF	TGTGCCAGCAGCCAAGTCCCCAGAGGACTCTCCTACAATGAGCAGTTCTTC
.	TRBV12-3/TRBV12-4	few	TRBJ2-7	CASSLVGGEQYF	TGTGCCAGCAGTTTAGTGGGAGGAGAGCAGTACTTC
.	TRBV7-9	.	TRBJ1-6	CASSFGTDPNLALHF	TGTGCCAGCAGCTTCGGGACCGACCCTAATTTGGCCCTCCACTTT
TRBD1	TRBV2	many	TRBJ2-3	CASSAQGGTDTQYF	TGTGCCAGCAGTGCTCAGGGGGGCACAGATACGCAGTATTTT
.	TRBV12-3/TRBV12-4	many	TRBJ1-5	CASSPTGLGQPQHF	TGTGCCAGCAGCCCTACAGGGCTGGGGCAGCCCCAGCATTTT